Presented here are 29 T cell receptor beta chains from one specimen sequenced in a study of glioma-infiltrating T cells after dendritic cell vaccination. Time point meaning: after dendritic cell vaccination, including at tumor progression/relapse. Only in-frame clones appear in the TCRdb table, and some are missing; sequencing was by immunoSEQ multiplex PCR. The sample contains 90,000 to 95,000 clones, over 75% of which appear only once. The input for sequencing was blood, taken after dendritic cell vaccination. All receptors derive from a human donor with glioblastoma.

The table lists this clone with a count of one. This chain links TRBV14 with TRBJ2-5; possibly TRBD1 for D (6 bases). Trimming took 5 bases from V and 5 from J, leaving 15 bases between them. CDR1 SGHDN and CDR2 FVKESK come from the germline V gene. The CDR3 totals 14 residues. The CDR3 protein is CASSAGTLTETQYF. The CDR3 region has the DNA TGTGCCAGCAGCGCAGGGACACTGACGGAGACCCAGTACTTC.

The V gene is TRBV14, the J gene TRBJ1-2; tentatively, D is TRBD1 (5 bases). Germline V gene data show CDR1 as SGHDN and CDR2 as FVKESK. The CDR3 sequence is 14 residues long. Trimming cost V 1 base and J 8 bases, with 14 bases left between them. The CDR3 protein is CASSQAGGRSGYTF. In DNA, the CDR3 is TGTGCCAGCAGCCAAGCGGGGGGGAGGAGCGGCTACACCTTC.

The chain joins TRBV6-1 to TRBJ2-2; 8 bases agree with TRBD2. Looked up from germline, CDR1 is MNHNS and CDR2 is SASEGT. The CDR3 is made up of 20 amino acids. V lost 3 bases and J lost 0; bases outside the gene matches: 15. CDR3 in DNA: TGTGCCAGCAGTGAGCAATTGTGGCGGGGGGTCTTAGCGAACACCGGGGAGCTGTTTTTT. This gives the protein CASSEQLWRGVLANTGELFF.

This clone is a singleton in its sample. The chain recombines TRBV5-1 with TRBJ2-5; 8 bases are a match to TRBD2. The length of the CDR3 is 15 residues. Trimming at V came to 0 bases and at J to 1 base, leaving 2 bases not matched to a gene. Germline values: CDR1 SGHRS, CDR2 YFSETQ. CDR3 sequence (DNA): TGCGCCAGCAGCTTGGCGGCGGGGGGCCAAGAGACCCAGTACTTC. Residues: CASSLAAGGQETQYF.

The rearrangement uses TRBV27 and TRBJ2-1, with D tentatively TRBD2 (6 bases). Germline CDR1 is MNHEY and CDR2 is SMNVEV (reference sequence). V was trimmed by 5 bases and J by 2 bases, leaving 16 bases between them. CDR3 length: 16 amino acids. CDR3 loop: CASSPYRAGPYNEQFF. The CDR3 DNA sequence: TGTGCCAGCAGTCCTTATCGGGCGGGACCCTACAATGAGCAGTTCTTC.

The chain has TRBV6-5 and TRBJ1-5; 9 bases align to TRBD1. J was trimmed by 4 bases and V by 5 bases; bases with no gene match: 6. CDR1 MNHEY and CDR2 SVGAGI come from the germline V gene. This CDR3 spans 15 amino acids. This CDR3 reads CASSQGQGNNQPQHF. The CDR3 nucleotides are TGTGCCAGCAGTCAGGGACAGGGTAATAATCAGCCCCAGCATTTT.

The V and J genes are TRBV7-9 and TRBJ2-3; 11 positions match TRBD2. The V and J ends lost 5 bases and 3 bases, in that order; junction bases with no gene match: 1. This CDR3 comprises 14 residues. CDR1 and CDR2 from the germline V gene are SEHNR and FQNEAQ (reference sequence). The chain's CDR3 is CASSPSGRTDTQYF. As DNA, the CDR3 is TGTGCCAGCAGCCCTAGCGGGAGGACAGATACGCAGTATTTT.

In this sample, this clone turned up a few times. CDR3 nucleotides: TGCGCCAGCAGGCTTACAGCCACCCTCGAGCAGTACGTC. As protein: CASRLTATLEQYV. This chain links TRBV5-1 with TRBJ2-7; the D is unclear. Germline V gene lookup returns CDR1 SGHRS and CDR2 YFSETQ. V was clipped by 5 bases and J by 6 bases, with 15 bases between them. This CDR3 region has 13 residues.

The J gene is TRBJ2-1, the V gene TRBV19, with 8 positions matching TRBD1. CDR1 and CDR2 from the germline V gene are LNHDA and SQIVND (reference sequence). Unmatched junction bases numbered 5, after V lost 4 bases and J lost 6 bases. The CDR3 runs to 14 residues. The CDR3 DNA reads TGTGCCAGTAGTAGGACGACAGGGGCCAATGAGCAGTTCTTC. Its translation: CASSRTTGANEQFF.

The chain uses TRBV27 and TRBJ2-7; 8 nucleotides line up with TRBD1. V gave up 6 bases and J gave up 2 bases; unmatched junction bases: 6. Germline values: CDR1 MNHEY, CDR2 SMNVEV (reference sequence). This CDR3 is built from 14 residues. For the CDR3, the DNA is TGTGCCAGCAGCCTAGACAGGGGTGCCTACGAGCAGTACTTC. Residues: CASSLDRGAYEQYF.

This chain links TRBV19 with TRBJ1-1, with D perhaps TRBD1 (6 bases). CDR3 length equals 20 residues. CDR1 and CDR2 (germline): LNHDA, SQIVND (reference sequence). Trimming cost V 5 bases and J 0 bases, with 28 bases left between them. CDR3 in amino acids: CASSPSRDIYRGLMNTEAFF. For the CDR3, the DNA is TGTGCCAGTAGTCCGTCCCGGGACATCTATAGGGGCCTTATGAACACTGAAGCTTTCTTT.

This chain uses TRBV18 with TRBJ1-1; 7 nucleotides align to TRBD1. The length of the CDR3 is 15 residues. From germline, CDR1 is KGHSH and CDR2 LQKENI. V was clipped by 3 bases and J by 4 bases; unmatched bases: 8. The CDR3 protein is CASSPDRVRITEAFF. The CDR3 DNA sequence: TGTGCCAGCTCACCCGACAGGGTTCGTATCACTGAAGCTTTCTTT.

This sequence joins TRBV7-6 and TRBJ1-2; D may be TRBD1 (6 bases). The CDR3 totals 15 residues. The germline V gene encodes CDR1 SGHVS and CDR2 FNYEAQ. With 5 bases removed from V and 7 bases from J, the gap between germline ends came to 20 bases. The CDR3 is CASSARTGYRFGYTF. In DNA form, the CDR3 reads TGTGCCAGCAGCGCACGTACAGGGTATCGGTTTGGCTACACCTTC.

The chain links TRBV5-1 to TRBJ2-2; D perhaps matches TRBD2 (5 bases). With 0 bases removed from V and 6 bases from J, the gap between germline ends came to 15 bases. Per the germline V gene, CDR1 is SGHRS and CDR2 is YFSETQ. This CDR3 has 16 amino acids. The CDR3 sequence: CASSLDRGFAPGELFF. DNA for the CDR3: TGCGCCAGCAGCTTGGACCGGGGATTTGCGCCCGGGGAGCTGTTTTTT.

The gene calls are TRBV5-6 and TRBJ2-3; weak D call: TRBD2 (6 bases). Germline V CDR1 and CDR2: SGHDT, YYEEEE. Trimming took off 6 bases at V and 2 bases at J, with 25 bases between the two ends. The CDR3 is 18 residues long. The CDR3 sequence: CASNDVEALAISTDTQYF. The DNA for the CDR3 is TGTGCCAGCAATGACGTAGAGGCCCTAGCGATATCCACAGATACGCAGTATTTT.

CDR3 loop: CASSSLKGRGSYNEQFF. Written as DNA, the CDR3 is TGTGCCAGCAGTTCCCTTAAAGGGAGGGGCTCCTACAATGAGCAGTTCTTC. The rearrangement uses TRBV11-2 and TRBJ2-1; 7 bases line up with TRBD2. The CDR3 runs 17 residues. After removal of 6 bases from V and 0 bases from J, the junction contained 11 bases not matched to a gene. The germline V gene encodes CDR1 SGHAT and CDR2 FQNNGV.

This chain connects TRBV11-2 to TRBJ1-5; 9 bases match TRBD1. The CDR3 sequence is 15 residues long. Germline CDR1 and CDR2: SGHAT and FQNNGV. The junction had 4 bases not matched to a gene; V was cut back by 2 bases and J by 5 bases. CDR3 amino acids: CASSLRQGEYQPQHF. Written as DNA, the CDR3 is TGTGCCAGCAGCTTACGACAGGGGGAATATCAGCCCCAGCATTTT.

The chain employs TRBV19 and TRBJ2-5, with D unresolved. The V and J ends lost 3 bases and 5 bases respectively, with 16 bases between them. The CDR3 has 15 residues. Germline values: CDR1 LNHDA, CDR2 SQIVND (reference sequence). The CDR3 bases are TGTGCCAGTAGTATGGGCCGAGCTTTGGTGGAGACCCAGTACTTC. Protein product: CASSMGRALVETQYF.

The chain combines TRBV5-1 with TRBJ1-4; TRBD1 aligns across 7 bases. V trimming: 5 bases; J trimming: 2 bases; junction bases outside the gene matches: 6. The CDR3 spans 15 residues. The germline gives CDR1 SGHRS, CDR2 YFSETQ. This CDR3 is CASRPDRVTNEKLFF. For the CDR3, the DNA is TGCGCCAGCAGACCCGACAGGGTGACTAATGAAAAACTGTTTTTT.

Only one count was recorded for this clone. The chain uses TRBV9 and TRBJ2-1; 8 bases line up with TRBD2. The CDR3 has 15 amino acids. Germline loops: CDR1 SGDLS, CDR2 YYNGEE. The J segment lost 2 bases and the V segment lost 6 bases, leaving 7 bases of the junction unmatched. CDR3 loop: CASTSTSEPYNEQFF. Written as DNA, the CDR3 is TGTGCCAGCACCTCGACTAGCGAGCCCTACAATGAGCAGTTCTTC.

The chain couples TRBV27 to TRBJ1-4, with a tentative D call TRBD1 (6 bases). The germline V gene encodes CDR1 MNHEY and CDR2 SMNVEV (reference sequence). This CDR3 has 16 residues. V lost 7 bases, J lost 3 bases, and 18 bases lay in between. The CDR3 here is CASKLTPDRPNEKLFF. CDR3 in DNA: TGTGCCAGCAAACTCACCCCCGACAGGCCTAATGAAAAACTGTTTTTT.

This clone was counted a single time. The J gene is TRBJ1-2, the V gene TRBV5-6; D is perhaps TRBD1 (5 bases). Germline V CDR1 and CDR2: SGHDT, YYEEEE. The ends were cut back, 7 bases at V and 5 bases at J, with 12 bases in the middle. The CDR3 covers 12 residues. The CDR3 coding sequence is TGTGCCAGCTCTAACGGGGGGTATGGCTACACCTTC. Residues: CASSNGGYGYTF.

This clone turned up a few times. The chain carries TRBV18 and TRBJ2-5; 8 bases align to TRBD1. The length of the CDR3 is 14 residues. J gave up 7 bases and V 3 bases, and 7 bases lay outside the gene matches. Germline loops: CDR1 KGHSH, CDR2 LQKENI. CDR3 sequence (DNA): TGTGCCAGCTCACCCCAGGACAGGGACGGGACCCAGTACTTC. This gives the protein CASSPQDRDGTQYF. The variable domain in full, completed from reference TRBV18 and TRBJ2-5, reads NAGVMQNPRHLVRRRGQEARLRCSPMKGHSHVYWYRQLPEEGLKFMVYLQKENIIDESGMPKERFSAEFPKEGPSILRIQQVVRGDSAAYFCASSPQDRDGTQYFGPGTRLLVL.

This chain links TRBV7-2 with TRBJ1-6; TRBD1 aligns across 9 bases. The junction had 7 bases not matched to a gene; V was cut back by 6 bases and J by 7 bases. CDR3 length: 15 residues. Germline CDR1 and CDR2: SGHTA and FQGNSA. The CDR3 here is CASRPPGTGNSPLHF. The DNA for the CDR3 is TGTGCCAGCAGACCCCCCGGGACAGGGAATTCACCCCTCCACTTT.

The V gene is TRBV29-1, the J gene TRBJ2-3; 7 nucleotides align to TRBD1. CDR1 is SQVTM, CDR2 ANQGSEA, per germline. V lost 7 bases and J lost 3; bases outside the gene matches: 13. CDR3 length equals 15 residues. The CDR3 nucleotides are TGCAGCGGCTGGAGTAGGGGGCGCGTAACAGATACGCAGTATTTT. Its protein is CSGWSRGRVTDTQYF.

This rearrangement joins TRBV21-1 to TRBJ1-4. TRBV21-1 is shown as a pseudogene. The CDR3 runs 15 residues. CDR3 protein: CASSKVAAANEKLFF. CDR3 sequence (DNA): TGTGCCAGCAGCAAAGTGGCGGCGGCTAATGAAAAACTGTTTTTT.

This clone was observed a single time. The chain recombines TRBV21-1 with TRBJ2-7; the table's D call, TRBD1, has no DNA check behind it. TRBV21-1 is a pseudogene. The CDR3 consists of 17 residues. This chain's CDR3 is CASSIIPGHQRGYEQYV. The CDR3 bases are TGTGCCAGCAGCATTATACCGGGACACCAACGGGGCTACGAGCAGTACGTC.

This clone was counted a single time. V gene TRBV5-1 combines with J gene TRBJ2-5; D may be TRBD2 (7 bases). The V gene's germline CDR1 is SGHRS and CDR2 YFSETQ. Deletions cut 0 bases from V and 4 bases from J, with 13 bases between. CDR3 length: 15 amino acids. The CDR3 loop is CASSLGRGAGETQYF. The CDR3 coding sequence is TGCGCCAGCAGCTTGGGACGGGGGGCCGGAGAGACCCAGTACTTC.

The V and J genes are TRBV6-5 and TRBJ1-1; D is unresolved. The V end lost 5 bases, the J end lost 5 bases, and 15 bases lay between the germline ends. CDR1 is MNHEY and CDR2 is SVGAGI in the germline V gene. The CDR3 consists of 14 residues. CDR3 in DNA: TGTGCCAGCAGTCAACAGAGGGTCGGAACTGAAGCTTTCTTT. It encodes CASSQQRVGTEAFF.